Shown below are 9 T cell receptor beta chains from a single sample sequenced in a study of cytotoxic CD8 clonotypes in ibrutinib-treated CLL. Sequencing used immunoSEQ multiplex PCR; TCRdb keeps in-frame clones, though not all of them. This repertoire shows around 70,000 clones, approximately 90% found once; its top ten account for approximately 3.1%. Source: PBMCs, taken after 12 months of ibrutinib treatment. The receptors were gathered from a human donor with chronic lymphocytic leukemia.

This clone was seen once. V is TRBV6-4 and J is TRBJ2-7; 11 bases fit TRBD1. J lost 2 bases, V lost 7 bases, and 19 bases had no gene match. CDR1 and CDR2 (germline): MRHNA, SNTAGT. CDR3 length equals 19 residues. This chain's CDR3 is CASKIPGQGVIMPPYEQYF. CDR3 nucleotides: TGTGCCAGCAAAATCCCGGGACAGGGGGTTATTATGCCCCCCTACGAGCAGTACTTC.

CDR3 sequence (DNA): TGTGCCAGCACTCCTACACTGGGATGGGAGCAGGTCAGAAGCACAGATACGCAGTATTTT. Translated, it gives CASTPTLGWEQVRSTDTQYF. The chain combines TRBV28 with TRBJ2-3, with a tentative D call TRBD2 (5 bases). CDR3 length: 20 residues. V gave up 7 bases and J gave up 0 bases, with 29 bases separating them. Germline loops: CDR1 MDHEN, CDR2 SYDVKM.

The chain uses TRBV5-1 and TRBJ2-1; TRBD1 matches 12 bases. V lost 3 bases, J lost 8 bases, and 6 bases stayed unmatched. Germline V lookup: CDR1 SGHRS, CDR2 YFSETQ. The CDR3 is made up of 15 amino acids. CDR3 sequence (DNA): TGCGCCAGCAGCTCCGGGACAGGGGGCATGGATGAGCAGTTCTTC. This encodes CASSSGTGGMDEQFF.

CDR3 region: CASSYRQGYEQYF. The CDR3 region has the DNA TGTGCCAGCAGTTACCGACAGGGGTACGAGCAGTACTTC. This chain joins TRBV6-5 and TRBJ2-7, with TRBD1 matching over 8 bases. CDR3 length equals 13 residues. The ends lost 2 bases at V and 4 bases at J; junction bases unmatched: 1. The germline V gene encodes CDR1 MNHEY and CDR2 SVGAGI.

CDR3 sequence (DNA): TGTGCCTGGAGTGTAGGCCAGCATGTGAACACCGGGGAGCTGTTTTTT. Its translation: CAWSVGQHVNTGELFF. V and J are TRBV30 and TRBJ2-2; D remains unclear. The ends were cut back, 0 bases at V and 1 base at J, with 12 bases in the middle. Germline V gene sequence: CDR1 GTSNPN, CDR2 SVGIG (reference sequence). The CDR3 spans 16 residues.

This chain connects TRBV5-1 to TRBJ2-7; D gene unclear. V lost 0 bases, J lost 0 bases, and 13 bases lay in between. The CDR3 totals 16 residues. Germline loops: CDR1 SGHRS, CDR2 YFSETQ. CDR3 nucleotide sequence: TGCGCCAGCAGCTTGGAGTCCGCGGTAAGCTCCTACGAGCAGTACTTC. Its translation is CASSLESAVSSYEQYF.

The genes are TRBV18 and TRBJ1-3, with 10 bases lining up with TRBD1. CDR1 KGHSH and CDR2 LQKENI come from the germline V gene. The V and J ends lost 0 bases and 3 bases, in that order; junction bases with no gene match: 5. The CDR3 loop spans 17 amino acids. The CDR3 DNA follows: TGTGCCAGCTCACCACCGAGGACAGGGGGGCTTGGAAACACCATATATTTT. It specifies CASSPPRTGGLGNTIYF.

V usage is TRBV7-9 and J usage is TRBJ2-5, with 8 bases that match TRBD1. Looked up from germline, CDR1 is SEHNR and CDR2 is FQNEAQ (reference sequence). The CDR3 length is 16 residues. V lost 5 bases and J lost 5; bases outside the gene matches: 13. The DNA of the CDR3 is TGTGCCAGCAGCAACACTCGGACAGGGCGAAGCGAGACCCAGTACTTC. The encoded protein is CASSNTRTGRSETQYF.

V is TRBV25-1 and J is TRBJ1-4, with D possibly matching TRBD1 (6 bases). The germline V gene encodes CDR1 MGHDK and CDR2 SYGVNS. The CDR3 is 16 amino acids. V dropped 5 bases and J dropped 8 bases, with 21 bases sitting between them. CDR3 residues: CASSPRGGALREKLFF. The CDR3 DNA sequence: TGTGCCAGCAGTCCAAGAGGGGGGGCGTTAAGGGAAAAACTGTTTTTT.